The 25 T cell receptor beta chains below come from one sample, sequenced in a study of T cell clonality in common variable immunodeficiency. Sequencing was performed with immunoSEQ multiplex PCR; in TCRdb, only in-frame clones are kept and a portion is missing. The sample presents 35,000 to 50,000 clones, none singletons. Sequencing was carried out using peripheral blood mononuclear cells. All receptors come from a person between 18 and 75 years old in good health.

This clone was seen at least ten times. The read ends 3 residues early relative to the CDR3; the germline J gene fills the gap. The J gene is TRBJ2-7, the V gene TRBV10-3, with 7 bases matching TRBD1. The CDR3 has 12 amino acids. The germline V gene has CDR1 ENHRY and CDR2 SYGVKD. The V gene end was trimmed by 8 bases and the J gene end by 2 bases; junction bases not matched to a gene: 3. Here the CDR3 reads CAIRQGAYEQYF. The sequenced CDR3 bases are TGTGCCATCCGACAGGGAGCCTACGAG.

This clone was counted ten times or more. The CDR3 goes on 3 residues after the read ends, and that part is filled in from the germline J gene. The chain recombines TRBV20-1 with TRBJ2-1; TRBD1 aligns across 7 bases. The V gene end was trimmed by 7 bases and the J gene end by 2 bases; junction bases not matched to a gene: 8. Germline V lookup: CDR1 DFQATT, CDR2 SNEGSKA (reference sequence). The CDR3 is 14 residues long. Here the CDR3 reads CSVQAGTAYNEQFF. CDR3 DNA (partial): TGCAGTGTCCAGGCCGGGACAGCCTACAATGAG.

As regards this clone: Read data end 3 residues before the CDR3 end; the end is taken from the germline J gene. J is TRBJ2-5 and V is TRBV20-1; either TRBD1 or TRBD2 may fit D (8 bases each). The CDR3 consists of 17 residues. The germline V gene encodes CDR1 DFQATT and CDR2 SNEGSKA (reference sequence). Trimming stripped 4 bases from V and 7 bases from J, with 28 bases between. The CDR3: CSATPIISGIGQGTQYF. Incomplete CDR3 DNA: TGCAGTGCTACGCCCATCATTAGCGGGATAGGACAGGGGACC.

A note on this clone: The read comes to an end 3 residues before the CDR3 does, leaving the germline J gene to fill in the end. This chain connects TRBV19 to TRBJ1-5; D perhaps matches TRBD1 (5 bases). The CDR3 sequence is 15 residues long. Trimming stripped 3 bases from V and 2 bases from J, with 11 bases between. Per the germline V gene, CDR1 is LNHDA and CDR2 is SQIVND (reference sequence). CDR3 DNA (partial): TGTGCCAGTAGTATGTCCAGGGAGGGCAATCAGCCC. It translates to CASSMSREGNQP. The whole CDR3 sequence reads CASSMSREGNQPQHF.

This clone has at least ten counts. From the germline J gene comes the end of the CDR3, since the read stops 3 residues before it. This chain connects TRBV18 to TRBJ1-5, with 12 nucleotides matching TRBD1. The CDR3 spans 16 residues. Trimming cost V 1 base and J 6 bases; bases outside gene matches: 4. Germline assignment: CDR1 KGHSH and CDR2 LQKENI. The CDR3 loop is CASSPLGTGGTQPQHF. The part of the CDR3 DNA that was read is TGTGCCAGCTCACCACTGGGGACAGGGGGCACTCAGCCC.

This clone was detected ten times or more. The sequenced CDR3 bases are TGTGCCAGTAGCACTCGGAGGGACAATGAG. Residues: CASSTRRDNE. The entire CDR3 protein reads CASSTRRDNEQFF. V is TRBV19 and J is TRBJ2-1, with a tentative D call TRBD2 (6 bases). The read comes to an end 3 residues before the CDR3 does, leaving the germline J gene to fill in the end. Per germline, CDR1 LNHDA and CDR2 SQIVND (reference sequence). Trimming cost V 6 bases and J 5 bases, with 11 bases left between them. The CDR3 is 13 residues long.

This clone appeared many times. Read sequence stops 3 residues before the CDR3 end, and the germline J gene provides the missing end. The genes are TRBV20-1 and TRBJ1-5; 8 bases map to TRBD1. Germline CDR1 and CDR2: DFQATT and SNEGSKA (reference sequence). This CDR3 contains 17 residues. After removal of 6 bases from V and 0 bases from J, the junction contained 13 bases not matched to a gene. CDR3 sequence reads: CSADDRGTGISNQPQHF. Partial CDR3 DNA: TGCAGTGCGGACGACAGGGGAACGGGAATTAGCAATCAGCCC.

This clone was found many times. The read ends 3 residues before the CDR3 terminus; that terminus is restored from the germline J gene. This chain uses TRBV20-1 with TRBJ2-5, with 8 positions matching TRBD2. Germline V CDR1 and CDR2: DFQATT, SNEGSKA (reference sequence). The V gene end was trimmed by 1 base and the J gene end by 0 bases; junction bases not matched to a gene: 10. The CDR3 runs 17 residues. The CDR3 loop is CSARVGLAGAYQETQYF. The CDR3 DNA, read in part, is TGCAGTGCTAGAGTCGGCCTAGCGGGCGCGTACCAAGAGACC.

This clone came up many times. The read is 3 residues too short to cover the CDR3 end, so that end is filled in from the germline J gene. The V call is TRBV7-8, the J call TRBJ2-1; D perhaps matches TRBD2 (6 bases). V was trimmed by 2 bases and J by 4 bases, leaving 15 bases between them. Germline V gene data show CDR1 as SGHVS and CDR2 as FQNEAQ. This CDR3 contains 16 residues. The CDR3 protein is CASSLSPGVGYNEQFF. The part of the CDR3 DNA that was read is TGTGCCAGCAGCTTAAGCCCGGGGGTAGGTTACAATGAG.

In this sample, this clone turned up many times. The DNA ends 3 residues before the CDR3 does, and the rest of the CDR3 is filled in from the germline J gene. The V gene is TRBV5-1, the J gene TRBJ1-3, with TRBD1 matching over 8 bases. Germline CDR1 reads SGHRS; CDR2 reads YFSETQ. The CDR3 runs to 17 residues. V lost 4 bases, J lost 7 bases, and 16 bases stayed unmatched. The CDR3 DNA, read in part, is TGCGCCAGCAGCATGAGTGGACAGGGAAGAAAAAGGAACACC. This gives the protein CASSMSGQGRKRNT. From start to end, the CDR3 is CASSMSGQGRKRNTIYF.

This clone has a count of ten or more. The read ends 3 residues before the CDR3 terminus; that terminus is restored from the germline J gene. V and J are TRBV12-5 and TRBJ2-5; D might be TRBD2 (5 bases). The CDR3 spans 17 residues. From germline, CDR1 is LGHNT and CDR2 FRNRAP. The V and J ends lost 1 base and 3 bases respectively, with 18 bases between them. The CDR3 spells CASGLDQKVERKETQYF. The sequenced CDR3 bases are TGTGCTAGTGGTTTGGATCAGAAGGTGGAGCGGAAAGAGACC.

Many counts were recorded for this clone. The CDR3 sequence: CASSFQPLGSHSYEQYF. The covered CDR3 bases are TGTGCCAGCAGTTTCCAGCCACTAGGATCTCACTCCTACGAG. This chain joins TRBV28 and TRBJ2-7, with D possibly TRBD2 on 5 matching bases. The read is 3 residues too short to cover the CDR3 end, so that end is filled in from the germline J gene. With 3 bases removed from V and 0 bases from J, the gap between germline ends came to 18 bases. The CDR3 runs to 17 residues. Germline loops: CDR1 MDHEN, CDR2 SYDVKM.

This clone was seen at least ten times. Read coverage stops 3 residues before the CDR3 terminus; the germline J gene supplies the remainder. The rearrangement uses TRBV5-1 and TRBJ2-1, with 7 bases fitting TRBD2. The CDR3 loop spans 16 amino acids. Losses at the gene ends were 5 bases for V and 4 bases for J; bases not matched to a gene: 12. Germline V gene data show CDR1 as SGHRS and CDR2 as YFSETQ. Incomplete CDR3 DNA: TGCGCCAGCAGAGGTGCTAGCGGTAGAAAGTACAATGAG. Amino acids: CASRGASGRKYNE. The complete CDR3 protein is CASRGASGRKYNEQFF.

Turning to this clone: With the read ending 3 residues before the CDR3 end, the germline J gene is used to fill in that end. V usage is TRBV5-1 and J usage is TRBJ1-2; D gene unclear. The CDR3 has 17 residues. CDR1 and CDR2 from the germline V gene are SGHRS and YFSETQ. The CDR3 loop is CASSSGNLAGGRETYTF. The CDR3 bases that were read are TGCGCCAGCAGCTCCGGCAATCTAGCGGGAGGGCGGGAGACC. Together with reference TRBV5-1 and TRBJ1-2, the CDR3 gives the full variable domain: KAGVTQTPRYLIKTRGQQVTLSCSPISGHRSVSWYQQTPGQGLQFLFEYFSETQRNKGNFPGRFSGRQFSNSRSEMNVSTLELGDSALYLCASSSGNLAGGRETYTFGSGTRLTVV.

There are a few counts of this clone. Sequencing ends 3 residues short of the CDR3 end; the germline J gene provides the rest. This chain uses TRBV2 with TRBJ2-1; 7 nucleotides match TRBD2. The length of the CDR3 is 15 residues. The trim removed 7 bases at V and 0 bases at J, leaving 6 bases unmatched. Germline CDR1 reads SNHLY; CDR2 reads FYNNEI. This CDR3 reads CASNGGRSSYNEQFF. CDR3 bases read: TGTGCCAGCAACGGGGGGAGGAGCTCCTACAATGAG. Based on the CDR3 plus reference TRBV2 and TRBJ2-1, the full variable domain is EPEVTQTPSHQVTQMGQEVILRCVPISNHLYFYWYRQILGQKVEFLVSFYNNEISEKSEIFDDQFSVERPDGSNFTLKIRSTKLEDSAMYFCASNGGRSSYNEQFFGPGTRLTVL.

This clone was seen at least ten times. The read stops 3 residues short of the end of the CDR3; the missing end is completed from the germline J gene. Other nucleotide sequences from this sample produce the same CDR3. V usage is TRBV7-2 and J usage is TRBJ2-5, with TRBD2 matching 7 bases. The CDR3 covers 15 residues. Germline CDR1 and CDR2: SGHTA and FQGNSA. CDR3 DNA, as far as it was read: TGTGCCAGCAGCTTAGGAGAGGGGAGGGGAGAAACC. Protein product: CASSLGEGRGET. The entire CDR3 is CASSLGEGRGETQYF. The whole variable domain, remainder taken from reference TRBV7-2 and TRBJ2-5, is GAGVSQSPSNKVTEKGKDVELRCDPISGHTALYWYRQSLGQGLEFLIYFQGNSAPDKSGLPSDRFSAERTGGSVSTLTIQRTQQEDSAVYLCASSLGEGRGETQYFGPGTRLLVL.

This clone was seen repeatedly, ten times or more. The read ends 3 residues early relative to the CDR3; the germline J gene fills the gap. V is TRBV20-1 and J is TRBJ2-7; 7 positions agree with TRBD2. Looked up from germline, CDR1 is DFQATT and CDR2 is SNEGSKA (reference sequence). The CDR3 contains 12 residues. V gave up 6 bases and J gave up 2 bases; unmatched junction bases: 4. The CDR3 DNA, read in part, is TGCAGTGCCCCAGCGGGAACCTACGAG. It is translated as CSAPAGTYE. The entire CDR3 protein is CSAPAGTYEQYF.

This clone was observed many times. The read terminates 3 residues ahead of where the CDR3 ends, so the germline J gene completes it. The chain employs TRBV2 and TRBJ1-2; TRBD1 matches 7 bases. Germline V gene data show CDR1 as SNHLY and CDR2 as FYNNEI. The CDR3 runs to 14 residues. V lost 2 bases and J lost 7; bases outside the gene matches: 7. The CDR3 DNA, read in part, is TGTGCCAGCAGTGAACGGACAGGCTTTGGTGGC. This translates into CASSERTGFGG. The whole CDR3 reads CASSERTGFGGYTF. Filled out from reference TRBV2 and TRBJ1-2, the complete variable domain reads EPEVTQTPSHQVTQMGQEVILRCVPISNHLYFYWYRQILGQKVEFLVSFYNNEISEKSEIFDDQFSVERPDGSNFTLKIRSTKLEDSAMYFCASSERTGFGGYTFGSGTRLTVV.

This clone was seen many times. The CDR3 protein is CAWSQKNQPQHF. The CDR3 bases that were read are TGTGCCTGGAGTCAGAAAAATCAGCCC. The genes are TRBV30 and TRBJ1-5; D gene unclear. The read ends 3 residues early relative to the CDR3; the germline J gene fills the gap. The CDR3 consists of 12 residues. Between the trimmed V and J ends, which lost 2 bases and 4 bases, there was a span of 6 bases. Germline-derived CDR1 and CDR2 are GTSNPN and SVGIG (reference sequence).

This clone occurred many times. The read finishes 3 residues shy of the CDR3 end, and the germline J gene is used to complete it. The J gene is TRBJ2-1, the V gene TRBV2; 8 nucleotides agree with TRBD2. With 10 bases clipped from V and 0 bases from J, the junction kept 14 bases outside the gene matches. CDR1 and CDR2 from the germline V gene are SNHLY and FYNNEI. The length of the CDR3 is 17 residues. The sequenced CDR3 bases are TGTGCCACAGCGGTCGAACTAGCGGTAAGCTCCTACAATGAG. It specifies CATAVELAVSSYNE. The full CDR3 reads CATAVELAVSSYNEQFF.

This clone has a count of ten or more. The read ends 3 residues shy of where the CDR3 ends; the end is completed using the germline J gene. The V call is TRBV5-4, the J call TRBJ2-5, with a possible D match to TRBD1 (6 bases). In germline, CDR1 is SGHNT, CDR2 YYREEE (reference sequence). The CDR3 has 14 residues. Trimming pared 0 bases from V and 5 bases from J, leaving 11 bases between. The CDR3: CASSLARRGETQYF. The covered CDR3 bases are TGTGCCAGCAGCTTGGCGCGTAGGGGGGAGACC. Complete variable domain (other parts from reference TRBV5-4 and TRBJ2-5): ETGVTQSPTHLIKTRGQQVTLRCSSQSGHNTVSWYQQALGQGPQFIFQYYREEENGRGNFPPRFSGLQFPNYSSELNVNALELDDSALYLCASSLARRGETQYFGPGTRLLVL.

This clone appeared many times. The read is 3 residues too short to cover the CDR3 end, so that end is filled in from the germline J gene. The chain joins TRBV11-2 to TRBJ2-7; possibly TRBD1 for D (7 bases). Trimming left V 3 bases short and J 5 bases short, with 17 bases between. From germline, CDR1 is SGHAT and CDR2 FQNNGV. The CDR3 loop spans 15 amino acids. The sequenced CDR3 bases are TGTGCCAGCAGCTTTAGAGGGCGGGACAGCGACGAG. Translation gives CASSFRGRDSDE. In full, the CDR3 reads CASSFRGRDSDEQYF.

This clone appeared many times. The sequenced fragment ends 3 residues before the CDR3 boundary, so the rest is inferred from the germline J gene. The rearrangement joins TRBV7-3 to TRBJ2-1; 9 positions match TRBD2. This CDR3 spans 17 amino acids. CDR1 is SGHTA, CDR2 FQGTGA, per germline. Trimming cost V 0 bases and J 9 bases; bases outside gene matches: 12. The CDR3 protein is CASSLTRASGNSGEQFF. Incomplete CDR3 DNA: TGTGCCAGCAGCTTAACGAGGGCTAGCGGGAATAGCGGTGAG.

This clone occurred many times. The read ends 3 residues before the CDR3 terminus; that terminus is restored from the germline J gene. The rearrangement links TRBV30 to TRBJ1-6, with 9 bases matching TRBD1. V lost 2 bases to trimming and J lost 9 bases; unmatched junction nucleotides: 17. CDR3 length: 18 amino acids. Germline-derived CDR1 and CDR2 are GTSNPN and SVGIG (reference sequence). The part of the CDR3 DNA that was read is TGTGCCTGGAGTTCGGGACAGGGAGTAGGCCCAAGAGGTTCACCC. Its translation: CAWSSGQGVGPRGSP. The CDR3 in its entirety is CAWSSGQGVGPRGSPLHF.

This clone was detected many times. Read coverage stops 3 residues before the CDR3 terminus; the germline J gene supplies the remainder. The chain recombines TRBV29-1 with TRBJ2-7, with D possibly TRBD1 on 6 matching bases. The CDR3 has 14 amino acids. Looked up from germline, CDR1 is SQVTM and CDR2 is ANQGSEA. Trimming stripped 1 base from V and 4 bases from J, with 14 bases between. The CDR3 sequence is CSVEVGGNGYEQYF. The sequenced CDR3 bases are TGCAGCGTTGAAGTTGGGGGCAACGGTTACGAG.